Below, 30 T cell receptor beta chains from the same sample are listed, as sequenced in a study of blood T cell repertoires in COVID-19. Sequenced by immunoSEQ multiplex PCR; TCRdb stores in-frame clones only, minus some. The sample records approximately 130,000 clones, approximately 84% being singletons. Specimen: peripheral blood. The receptors stem from a human donor in a cohort sampled during active COVID-19.

The gene calls are TRBV19 and TRBJ2-3, with D perhaps matching TRBD2 (5 bases). V lost 6 bases, J lost 2 bases, and 15 bases lay in between. This CDR3 comprises 15 residues. Germline assignment: CDR1 LNHDA and CDR2 SQIVND (reference sequence). The CDR3 region is CASSLKSGSTDTQYF. The CDR3 DNA sequence: TGTGCCAGTAGCCTTAAGAGCGGCTCCACAGATACGCAGTATTTT. The full variable domain, with the rest looked up from reference TRBV19 and TRBJ2-3, is DGGITQSPKYLFRKEGQNVTLSCEQNLNHDAMYWYRQDPGQGLRLIYYSQIVNDFQKGDIAEGYSVSREKKESFPLTVTSAQKNPTAFYLCASSLKSGSTDTQYFGPGTRLTVL.

The V gene is TRBV4-1, the J gene TRBJ2-1; a possible D gene is TRBD1 (6 bases). Germline V gives CDR1 MGHRA, CDR2 YSYEKL. Trimming took off 1 base at V and 2 bases at J, with 9 bases between the two ends. The CDR3 is 15 amino acids. In DNA form, the CDR3 reads TGCGCCAGCAGCCAAGGGGACACAGCCTACAATGAGCAGTTCTTC. The encoded protein is CASSQGDTAYNEQFF.

This chain uses TRBV5-6 with TRBJ2-1; the match to TRBD1 covers 8 bases. V trimming: 3 bases; J trimming: 5 bases; junction bases outside the gene matches: 19. Germline CDR1 and CDR2: SGHDT and YYEEEE. The CDR3 runs 19 residues. In nucleotides, the CDR3 is TGTGCCAGCAGCTCAGCCTTCAGGGGGCGTTTAGAGGTCCACAATGAGCAGTTCTTC. It codes for CASSSAFRGRLEVHNEQFF.

The V call is TRBV5-1, the J call TRBJ1-1; 9 bases align to TRBD1. From germline, CDR1 is SGHRS and CDR2 YFSETQ. The trim removed 3 bases at V and 10 bases at J, leaving 10 bases unmatched. This CDR3 has 14 amino acids. The DNA of the CDR3 is TGCGCCAGCAGCTCGCCCGGACAGGGGAGGAGAGCTTTCTTT. Translation: CASSSPGQGRRAFF.

This chain uses TRBV5-5 with TRBJ2-2; D unclear. The CDR3 is 16 amino acids. V dropped 2 bases and J dropped 5 bases, with 16 bases sitting between them. Germline V gives CDR1 SGHKS, CDR2 YYEKEE (reference sequence). CDR3 sequence: CASSLTARFSTGELFF. The DNA of the CDR3 is TGTGCCAGCAGCTTAACGGCTAGGTTCTCAACCGGGGAGCTGTTTTTT.

This chain uses TRBV2 with TRBJ1-1, with a possible D match to TRBD1 (6 bases). CDR1 SNHLY and CDR2 FYNNEI come from the germline V gene. The ends were cut back, 7 bases at V and 8 bases at J, with 11 bases in the middle. CDR3 length equals 11 residues. Here the CDR3 reads CASTLDREAFF. The CDR3, as DNA: TGTGCCAGCACCCTAGACAGGGAAGCTTTCTTT.

The V and J genes are TRBV4-1 and TRBJ2-2, with 10 bases matching TRBD2. The CDR3 extends over 19 amino acids. Germline V gene lookup returns CDR1 MGHRA and CDR2 YSYEKL. The J segment lost 0 bases and the V segment lost 4 bases, leaving 11 bases of the junction unmatched. The CDR3 DNA is TGCGCCAGCAGCCTCGGTGGTGGAAGCGGGGGGGCGAACACCGGGGAGCTGTTTTTT. It is translated as CASSLGGGSGGANTGELFF.

The CDR3 coding sequence is TGTGCCAGCAGCCGGGACATCACAGATACGCAGTATTTT. This sequence encodes CASSRDITDTQYF. The chain employs TRBV6-5 and TRBJ2-3, with D perhaps TRBD1 (6 bases). With 6 bases removed from V and 2 bases from J, the gap between germline ends came to 9 bases. Germline CDR1 reads MNHEY; CDR2 reads SVGAGI. The length of the CDR3 is 13 residues.

The CDR3: CASSAETGTEAFF. In nucleotides, the CDR3 is TGTGCCAGCAGTGCAGAGACAGGGACTGAAGCTTTCTTT. The chain uses TRBV2 and TRBJ1-1; 7 bases are a match to TRBD1. Germline values: CDR1 SNHLY, CDR2 FYNNEI. CDR3 length equals 13 residues. V shed 4 bases, J shed 5 bases, and the junction held 4 bases outside the gene matches. The full variable domain, rest sourced from reference TRBV2 and TRBJ1-1, is EPEVTQTPSHQVTQMGQEVILRCVPISNHLYFYWYRQILGQKVEFLVSFYNNEISEKSEIFDDQFSVERPDGSNFTLKIRSTKLEDSAMYFCASSAETGTEAFFGQGTRLTVV.

This sequence joins TRBV19 and TRBJ1-2; D possibly corresponds to TRBD1 (6 bases). The CDR3 loop spans 13 amino acids. Germline CDR1 is LNHDA and CDR2 is SQIVND (reference sequence). The V end lost 10 bases, the J end lost 8 bases, and 20 bases lay between the germline ends. The CDR3 reads CATLGHPIDGYTF. The CDR3 bases are TGTGCCACCCTGGGACACCCTATAGACGGCTACACCTTC.

The rearrangement links TRBV21-1 to TRBJ1-3; the table calls TRBD1, which could not be checked here. TRBV21-1 is a recognized pseudogene. The CDR3 spans 15 residues. CDR3 sequence reads: CASSKGDSSGNTIYF. CDR3 sequence (DNA): TGTGCCAGCAGCAAAGGTGACAGCTCTGGAAACACCATATATTTT.

The chain carries TRBV19 and TRBJ1-3; D gene ambiguous. V lost 5 bases and J lost 6, with 17 bases in between. This CDR3 is 15 amino acids long. CDR1 LNHDA and CDR2 SQIVND come from the germline V gene (reference sequence). CDR3 nucleotides: TGTGCCAGTAGTGTCCCGGCCAGGCCCGAAAACACCATATATTTT. The encoded protein is CASSVPARPENTIYF.

This clone was seen once. The rearrangement joins TRBV6-5 to TRBJ1-5; 8 nucleotides match TRBD1. CDR3 length: 15 residues. CDR1 is MNHEY and CDR2 is SVGAGI in the germline V gene. The V gene end was trimmed by 8 bases and the J gene end by 4 bases; junction bases not matched to a gene: 10. CDR3 DNA: TGTGCCAGCCGGGGACAGGTCCTACCAAATCAGCCCCAGCATTTT. Encoded protein: CASRGQVLPNQPQHF.

This sequence joins TRBV7-9 and TRBJ2-3; 14 positions agree with TRBD2. CDR1 is SEHNR, CDR2 FQNEAQ, per germline (reference sequence). The CDR3 consists of 19 residues. With 5 bases clipped from V and 1 base from J, the junction kept 11 bases outside the gene matches. The CDR3 DNA sequence: TGTGCCAGCAGCCCAGGGACTAGCGGGGGACTAACGGGCACAGATACGCAGTATTTT. It yields the protein CASSPGTSGGLTGTDTQYF.

The CDR3 loop reads CASSADTGTYEQYF. The CDR3, as DNA: TGTGCCAGCAGCGCAGACACCGGAACCTACGAGCAGTACTTC. V gene TRBV9 combines with J gene TRBJ2-7, with D uncertain. The germline V gene has CDR1 SGDLS and CDR2 YYNGEE. V dropped 3 bases and J dropped 2 bases, with 12 bases sitting between them. The CDR3 totals 14 residues. Combining the CDR3 with reference TRBV9 and TRBJ2-7 gives the whole variable domain DSGVTQTPKHLITATGQRVTLRCSPRSGDLSVYWYQQSLDQGLQFLIQYYNGEERAKGNILERFSAQQFPDLHSELNLSSLELGDSALYFCASSADTGTYEQYFGPGTRLTVT.

V and J are TRBV4-1 and TRBJ2-7; TRBD1 agrees at 12 bases. Losses at the gene ends were 2 bases for V and 7 bases for J; bases not matched to a gene: 9. The CDR3 is made up of 16 amino acids. Germline V gives CDR1 MGHRA, CDR2 YSYEKL. CDR3 bases: TGCGCCAGCAGCCAATTCGCCGGGACAGGGGGCCGGGAGCAGTACTTC. Residues: CASSQFAGTGGREQYF.

V is TRBV7-2 and J is TRBJ1-5, with 9 bases aligning to TRBD1. This CDR3 has 15 residues. Germline V lookup: CDR1 SGHTA, CDR2 FQGNSA. The V and J ends lost 3 bases and 7 bases, in that order; junction bases with no gene match: 7. The CDR3 DNA reads TGTGCCAGCAGCTTGGCGGGACAGGGTCTACAGCCCCAGCATTTT. It encodes CASSLAGQGLQPQHF.

The chain recombines TRBV15 with TRBJ1-2; 8 bases match TRBD1. This CDR3 has 16 amino acids. The V segment lost 0 bases and the J segment 4 bases; nucleotides outside the gene matches: 7. Germline V CDR1 and CDR2: LNHNV, YYDKDF (reference sequence). The CDR3, as DNA: TGTGCCACCAGCAGAGATTGGCCAGGGGGCCTCTATGGCTACACCTTC. Its protein is CATSRDWPGGLYGYTF.

This chain uses TRBV7-8 with TRBJ1-2; possibly TRBD1 for D (5 bases). Trimming took off 0 bases at V and 4 bases at J, with 9 bases between the two ends. The CDR3 has 14 amino acids. Germline CDR1 reads SGHVS; CDR2 reads FQNEAQ. The CDR3 DNA sequence: TGTGCCAGCAGCTTAGCAGGGGAGGGCTATGGCTACACCTTC. Protein: CASSLAGEGYGYTF.

The chain joins TRBV3-1 (or the pseudogene TRBV3-2) to TRBJ2-5, with 9 bases identical to TRBD2. The CDR3 runs 15 residues. V was clipped by 4 bases and J by 5 bases; unmatched bases: 8. CDR1 and CDR2 from the germline V gene are LGHDT and YNNKEL (reference sequence). The CDR3 sequence: CASSPRAGGLETQYF. CDR3 in DNA: TGTGCCAGCAGCCCCCGGGCGGGGGGGCTGGAGACCCAGTACTTC.

The chain combines TRBV6-5 with TRBJ2-7, with D possibly being TRBD2 (5 bases). Germline CDR1 reads MNHEY; CDR2 reads SVGAGI. Trimming removed 5 bases from V and 0 bases from J, with 11 bases in between. There are 14 residues in the CDR3. Here the CDR3 reads CASSPRDFSYEQYF. The CDR3 bases are TGTGCCAGCAGTCCCCGGGATTTCTCCTACGAGCAGTACTTC.

V is TRBV3-1 (or the pseudogene TRBV3-2) and J is TRBJ2-1; 9 bases line up with TRBD2. Trimming removed 1 base from V and 2 bases from J; junction bases left unmatched: 9. This CDR3 is 18 amino acids long. Germline values: CDR1 LGHDT, CDR2 YNNKEL (reference sequence). The CDR3 region has the DNA TGTGCCAGCAGCCAAGGGGATAGCGGGGGCCAAGCCTACAATGAGCAGTTCTTC. This sequence encodes CASSQGDSGGQAYNEQFF.

V usage is TRBV7-6 and J usage is TRBJ2-5; 8 nucleotides line up with TRBD1. V gave up 3 bases and J gave up 2 bases; unmatched junction bases: 5. This CDR3 has 15 amino acids. The germline V gene has CDR1 SGHVS and CDR2 FNYEAQ. CDR3 bases: TGTGCCAGCAGCTTTGGAGGGACAGGTCAAGAGACCCAGTACTTC. It is translated as CASSFGGTGQETQYF.

The chain is built from TRBV6-4 and TRBJ2-1; 8 bases line up with TRBD2. Germline V lookup: CDR1 MRHNA, CDR2 SNTAGT. The CDR3 is 15 amino acids. V was pared by 6 bases and J by 3 bases, with 7 bases of the junction left unmatched. The CDR3 region has the DNA TGTGCCAGCAGGGTACTCGCGGGGGGCTACAATGAGCAGTTCTTC. The encoded protein is CASRVLAGGYNEQFF.

The rearrangement joins TRBV12-3 or TRBV12-4 to TRBJ1-2; no definite D call. The CDR3 consists of 12 residues. Between the trimmed V and J ends, which lost 3 bases and 8 bases, there was a span of 10 bases. This CDR3 reads CASSLEGRGYTF. In DNA, the CDR3 is TGTGCCAGCAGTTTGGAGGGCCGGGGCTACACCTTC.

This chain joins TRBV5-1 and TRBJ2-2, with 7 positions matching TRBD1. CDR1 and CDR2 (germline): SGHRS, YFSETQ. V lost 2 bases to trimming and J lost 4 bases; unmatched junction nucleotides: 8. This CDR3 contains 16 residues. The CDR3 nucleotides read TGCGCCAGCAGCTTCATAGGGGGCGCGGGCACCGGGGAGCTGTTTTTT. It codes for CASSFIGGAGTGELFF.

The genes are TRBV18 and TRBJ2-5, with TRBD2 identical over 15 bases. CDR3 size: 19 residues. Germline V gives CDR1 KGHSH, CDR2 LQKENI. V trimming: 0 bases; J trimming: 0 bases; junction bases outside the gene matches: 5. CDR3 protein: CASSPPGLAGGADQETQYF. The CDR3 DNA is TGTGCCAGCTCACCACCGGGACTAGCGGGGGGCGCGGACCAAGAGACCCAGTACTTC.

This sequence joins TRBV3-1 (or the pseudogene TRBV3-2) and TRBJ2-7; D remains ambiguous. Germline V CDR1 and CDR2: LGHDT, YNNKEL (reference sequence). The CDR3 length is 15 residues. V was trimmed by 1 base and J by 0 bases, leaving 10 bases between them. Here the CDR3 DNA reads TGTGCCAGCAGCCAAGCCGAGAAGAGCTCCTACGAGCAGTACTTC. This sequence encodes CASSQAEKSSYEQYF.

The V gene is TRBV5-1, the J gene TRBJ1-3, with D possibly TRBD1 on 5 matching bases. Germline loops: CDR1 SGHRS, CDR2 YFSETQ. The CDR3 has 18 residues. V was shortened by 0 bases and J by 4 bases, with 20 bases between the two germline ends. This chain's CDR3 is CASSLEDNPGSGGNTIYF. The CDR3 nucleotides are TGCGCCAGCAGCTTGGAGGATAACCCGGGTTCAGGGGGAAACACCATATATTTT.

This chain joins TRBV18 and TRBJ1-1; D is unclear. The ends were cut back, 1 base at V and 4 bases at J, with 13 bases in the middle. Germline CDR1 KGHSH, CDR2 LQKENI. The CDR3 has 15 amino acids. The CDR3 coding sequence is TGTGCCAGCTCACCACTCCTAGATTCGGCCACTGAAGCTTTCTTT. This translates into CASSPLLDSATEAFF.